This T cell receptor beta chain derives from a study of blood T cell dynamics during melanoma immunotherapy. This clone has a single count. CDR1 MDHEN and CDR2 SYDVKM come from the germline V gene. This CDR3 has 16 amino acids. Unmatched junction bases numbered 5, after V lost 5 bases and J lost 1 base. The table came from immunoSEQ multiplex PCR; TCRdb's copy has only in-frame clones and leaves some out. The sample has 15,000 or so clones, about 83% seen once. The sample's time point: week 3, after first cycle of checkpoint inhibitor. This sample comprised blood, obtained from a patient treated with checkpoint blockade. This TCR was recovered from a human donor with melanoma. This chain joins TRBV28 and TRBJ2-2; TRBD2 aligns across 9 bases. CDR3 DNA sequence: TGTGCCAGCAGTGGGGGACTAGCCCTGAACACCGGGGAGCTGTTTTTT. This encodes CASSGGLALNTGELFF.